The clone carrying this TCR beta chain appeared many times. The antigen is not known. This sample stems from a study of cytomegalovirus exposure and HLA in healthy donors. The overall study: Later, an analysis reported that the 120 or so validation repertoires had used the same platform as the roughly 720 first-cohort repertoires.

CDR1 and CDR2 (germline): SGHRS, YFSETQ. The CDR3 consists of 15 residues. V lost 4 bases and J lost 6; bases outside the gene matches: 6. Repertoires were generated with immunoSEQ multiplex PCR, while TCRdb's copy carries only in-frame clones and drops some. Of roughly 90,000 clones listed, approximately 93% are singletons. Overall study results and limits: Subsequent analysis showed first-cohort TCR clusters tending to co-occur in 120 validation repertoires.

The J gene is TRBJ2-7, the V gene TRBV5-1, with TRBD2 matching over 14 bases. The sequenced material came from PBMCs. The TCR sequence derives from a woman aged 30 to 39 in good health and CMV-seropositive. DNA for the CDR3: TGCGCCAGCAGCAACCCGGGACTAGCGGGAGCCGAGCAGTACTTC. Translated: CASSNPGLAGAEQYF.